Sequencing of this TCR beta chain was carried out in a study of cytomegalovirus exposure and HLA in healthy donors. Study at large: Clustering assigned approximately 78% of the approximately 400 genotyped donors to the Caucasian-associated ancestry cluster.

The study's findings and limits: Later analysis revealed greater clonal expansion in HLA-associated TCR beta chains than in equally common others. Analyses of presence and absence presupposed an approximately uniform sequencing depth across donors. TCR beta V segments were, for the most part, productive about 90% or about 30% of the time in an earlier analysis.

This CDR3 has 14 amino acids. The germline CDR1 and CDR2 sequences are SSHAT and FNYEAQ (reference sequence). The junction had 2 bases not matched to a gene; V was cut back by 5 bases and J by 3 bases. Primers: 60 Vbeta forward and 13 Jbeta reverse. Produced via immunoSEQ multiplex PCR; TCRdb's table is partial and in-frame only. The sample lists about 150,000 clones, roughly 80% occurring once. Points on this clone: Its antigen is currently unknown.

This chain joins TRBV7-7 and TRBJ2-5; TRBD2 matches at 11 bases. Material: PBMCs. This receptor was obtained from a woman in her 40s in good health and CMV-seropositive. CDR3 DNA sequence: TGTGCCAGCAGCCAGGGACTAGCGGAAGAGACCCAGTACTTC. Translated, it gives CASSQGLAEETQYF. The full variable domain, rest sourced from reference TRBV7-7 and TRBJ2-5, is GAGVSQSPRYKVTKRGQDVTLRCDPISSHATLYWYQQALGQGPEFLTYFNYEAQPDKSGLPSDRFSAERPEGSISTLTIQRTEQRDSAMYRCASSQGLAEETQYFGPGTRLLVL.